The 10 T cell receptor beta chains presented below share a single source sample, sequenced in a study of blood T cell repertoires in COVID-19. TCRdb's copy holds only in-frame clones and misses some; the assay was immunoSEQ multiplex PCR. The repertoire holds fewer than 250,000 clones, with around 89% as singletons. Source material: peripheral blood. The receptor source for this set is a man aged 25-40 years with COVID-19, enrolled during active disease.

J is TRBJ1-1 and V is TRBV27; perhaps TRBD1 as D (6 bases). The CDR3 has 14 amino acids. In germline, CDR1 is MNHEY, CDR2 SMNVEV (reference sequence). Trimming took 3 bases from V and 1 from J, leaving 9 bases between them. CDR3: CASSLPGANTEAFF. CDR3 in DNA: TGTGCCAGCAGTTTGCCAGGGGCGAACACTGAAGCTTTCTTT.

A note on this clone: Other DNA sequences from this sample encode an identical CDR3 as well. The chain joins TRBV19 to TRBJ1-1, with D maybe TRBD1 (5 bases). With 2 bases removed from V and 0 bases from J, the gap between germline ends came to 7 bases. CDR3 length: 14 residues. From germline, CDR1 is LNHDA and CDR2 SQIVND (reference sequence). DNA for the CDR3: TGTGCCAGTAGTATACAGGGTATGAACACTGAAGCTTTCTTT. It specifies CASSIQGMNTEAFF.

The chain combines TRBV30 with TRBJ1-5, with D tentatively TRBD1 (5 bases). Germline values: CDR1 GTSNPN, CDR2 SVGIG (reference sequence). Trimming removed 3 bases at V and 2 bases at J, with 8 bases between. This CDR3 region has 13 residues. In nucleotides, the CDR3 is TGTGCCTGGAGAACGGGGGGCAATCAGCCCCAGCATTTT. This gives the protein CAWRTGGNQPQHF.

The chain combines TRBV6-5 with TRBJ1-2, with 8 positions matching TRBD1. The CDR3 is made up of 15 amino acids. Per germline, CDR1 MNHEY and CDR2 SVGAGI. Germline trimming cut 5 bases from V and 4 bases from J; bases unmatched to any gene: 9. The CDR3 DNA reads TGTGCCAGCAGTAAACCGGGACAGGACTTCTATGGCTACACCTTC. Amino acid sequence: CASSKPGQDFYGYTF.

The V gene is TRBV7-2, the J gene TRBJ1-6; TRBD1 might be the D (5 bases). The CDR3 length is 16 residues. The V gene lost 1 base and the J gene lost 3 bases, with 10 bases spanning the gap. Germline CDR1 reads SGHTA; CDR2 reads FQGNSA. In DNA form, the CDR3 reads TGTGCCAGCAGCTTAGTAAGCGGGGGCTATAATTCACCCCTCCACTTT. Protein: CASSLVSGGYNSPLHF.

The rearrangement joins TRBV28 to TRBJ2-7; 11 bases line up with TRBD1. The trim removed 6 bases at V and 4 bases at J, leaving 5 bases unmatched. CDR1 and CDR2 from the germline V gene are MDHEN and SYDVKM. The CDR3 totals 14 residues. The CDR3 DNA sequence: TGTGCCAGCAGCAGGACAGGGGGCCCGTACGAGCAGTACTTC. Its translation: CASSRTGGPYEQYF.

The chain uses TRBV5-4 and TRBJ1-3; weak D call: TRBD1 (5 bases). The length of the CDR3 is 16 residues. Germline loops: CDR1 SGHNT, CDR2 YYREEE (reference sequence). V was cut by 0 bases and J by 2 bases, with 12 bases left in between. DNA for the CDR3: TGTGCCAGCAGCTTGGAGGTCAGGGCAACTGGAAACACCATATATTTT. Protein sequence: CASSLEVRATGNTIYF. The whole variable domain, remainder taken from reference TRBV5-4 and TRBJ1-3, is ETGVTQSPTHLIKTRGQQVTLRCSSQSGHNTVSWYQQALGQGPQFIFQYYREEENGRGNFPPRFSGLQFPNYSSELNVNALELDDSALYLCASSLEVRATGNTIYFGEGSWLTVV.

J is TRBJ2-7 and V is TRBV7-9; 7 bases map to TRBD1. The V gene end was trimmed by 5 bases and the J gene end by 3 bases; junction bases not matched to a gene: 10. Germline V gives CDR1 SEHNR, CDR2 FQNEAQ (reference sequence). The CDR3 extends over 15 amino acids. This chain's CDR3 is CASSPYGQALYEQYF. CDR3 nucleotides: TGTGCCAGCAGCCCCTACGGACAGGCCCTCTACGAGCAGTACTTC.

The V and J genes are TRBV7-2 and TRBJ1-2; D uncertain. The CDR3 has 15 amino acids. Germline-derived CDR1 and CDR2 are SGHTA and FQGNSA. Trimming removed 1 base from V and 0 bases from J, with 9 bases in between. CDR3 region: CASSLGRITNYGYTF. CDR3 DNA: TGTGCCAGCAGCTTAGGTAGAATAACTAACTATGGCTACACCTTC.

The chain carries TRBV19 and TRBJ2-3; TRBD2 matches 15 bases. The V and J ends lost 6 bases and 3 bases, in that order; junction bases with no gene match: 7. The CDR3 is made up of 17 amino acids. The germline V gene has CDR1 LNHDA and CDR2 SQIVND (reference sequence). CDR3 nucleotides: TGTGCCAGTAGCGGACTAGCGGGGGGGCCCGGTACAGATACGCAGTATTTT. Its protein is CASSGLAGGPGTDTQYF.